These 24 T cell receptor beta chains came from one sample sequenced in a study of blood T cell repertoires in COVID-19. The assay was immunoSEQ multiplex PCR, and TCRdb's table has in-frame clones only and misses some. The data hold 65,000 to 70,000 clones, with 70% to 90% observed a single time. Material for sequencing was peripheral blood. The receptors derive from a man aged 50-59 years with acute or convalescent COVID-19.

The chain is built from TRBV9 and TRBJ1-6, with 7 bases aligning to TRBD1. CDR1 is SGDLS and CDR2 is YYNGEE in the germline V gene. This CDR3 has 16 amino acids. Losses at the gene ends were 4 bases for V and 6 bases for J; bases not matched to a gene: 10. The CDR3 sequence: CASSRTGTAGNSPLHF. CDR3 coding DNA: TGTGCCAGCAGCAGAACCGGGACAGCCGGTAATTCACCCCTCCACTTT.

This chain uses TRBV5-1 with TRBJ2-5; tentatively, D is TRBD1 (6 bases). The V end was cut by 2 bases, the J end by 2 bases, with 13 bases between. The CDR3 is 15 residues long. Germline V gives CDR1 SGHRS, CDR2 YFSETQ. The CDR3 DNA reads as TGCGCCAGCAGCTTTTTGGGACATCCACAAGAGACCCAGTACTTC. Translating it yields CASSFLGHPQETQYF.

This clone was detected a few times. The chain couples TRBV7-8 to TRBJ1-5; 9 nucleotides line up with TRBD1. V was pared by 2 bases and J by 2 bases, with 4 bases of the junction left unmatched. The CDR3 totals 16 residues. CDR1 is SGHVS and CDR2 is FQNEAQ in the germline V gene. CDR3 coding DNA: TGTGCCAGCAGCTTACGCCGGGACAGGGGCAATCAGCCCCAGCATTTT. Translation gives CASSLRRDRGNQPQHF.

This chain uses TRBV7-9 with TRBJ2-1; the D gene is possibly TRBD1 (6 bases). V dropped 1 base and J dropped 10 bases, with 23 bases sitting between them. Germline V lookup: CDR1 SEHNR, CDR2 FQNEAQ (reference sequence). The CDR3 is 17 residues long. As DNA, the CDR3 is TGTGCCAGCAGCTTAGTGGCGTTGGGGTTAGGGGGTGCGGAGCAGTTCTTC. Translation gives CASSLVALGLGGAEQFF.

This sequence joins TRBV19 and TRBJ1-2; D is ambiguous. Per the germline V gene, CDR1 is LNHDA and CDR2 is SQIVND (reference sequence). The CDR3 has 13 residues. The V end was cut by 3 bases, the J end by 8 bases, with 13 bases between. This CDR3 reads CASSIRLIDGYTF. CDR3 coding DNA: TGTGCCAGTAGTATTAGACTAATTGACGGCTACACCTTC. The variable domain in full, with the rest retrieved from reference TRBV19 and TRBJ1-2, is DGGITQSPKYLFRKEGQNVTLSCEQNLNHDAMYWYRQDPGQGLRLIYYSQIVNDFQKGDIAEGYSVSREKKESFPLTVTSAQKNPTAFYLCASSIRLIDGYTFGSGTRLTVV.

CDR3 DNA sequence: TGTGCCAGCAGGCCCCAGGGGGCCAATGAGCAGTTCTTC. Protein product: CASRPQGANEQFF. The chain is built from TRBV3-1 (or the pseudogene TRBV3-2) and TRBJ2-1; 8 bases fit TRBD1. The CDR3 is made up of 13 amino acids. V lost 6 bases to trimming and J lost 6 bases; unmatched junction nucleotides: 4. Germline V gene lookup returns CDR1 LGHDT and CDR2 YNNKEL (reference sequence).

V gene TRBV2 combines with J gene TRBJ2-5; D uncertain. The CDR3 extends over 15 amino acids. V was cut by 6 bases and J by 0 bases, with 14 bases left in between. CDR1 and CDR2 (germline): SNHLY, FYNNEI. The CDR3 is CASSLWQTNQETQYF. The CDR3 DNA reads TGTGCCAGCAGCCTGTGGCAGACAAACCAAGAGACCCAGTACTTC.

This chain uses TRBV19 with TRBJ1-1; 7 bases are shared with TRBD1. Losses at the gene ends were 6 bases for V and 5 bases for J; bases not matched to a gene: 3. CDR1 and CDR2 (germline): LNHDA, SQIVND (reference sequence). This CDR3 has 12 residues. The CDR3 here is CASSTGATEAFF. For the CDR3, the DNA is TGTGCCAGTAGCACAGGGGCTACTGAAGCTTTCTTT.

Here the CDR3 DNA reads TGTGCCAGTAGTATCAGGGGTAACACCGGGGAGCTGTTTTTT. It encodes CASSIRGNTGELFF. The chain has TRBV19 and TRBJ2-2, with a weak D call TRBD1 (6 bases). The CDR3 runs 14 residues. CDR1 is LNHDA and CDR2 is SQIVND in the germline V gene (reference sequence). The ends were cut back, 3 bases at V and 2 bases at J, with 7 bases in the middle.

The chain joins TRBV18 to TRBJ2-2; D perhaps matches TRBD1 (6 bases). V was trimmed by 3 bases and J by 6 bases, leaving 14 bases between them. From germline, CDR1 is KGHSH and CDR2 LQKENI. This CDR3 region has 15 residues. CDR3 bases: TGTGCCAGCTCACCGGCCAGGGGATCTTCCGGGGAGCTGTTTTTT. This gives the protein CASSPARGSSGELFF.

The chain carries TRBV10-3 and TRBJ2-1; 11 bases are a match to TRBD2. CDR3 length: 14 residues. Germline assignment: CDR1 ENHRY and CDR2 SYGVKD. The V gene end was trimmed by 9 bases and the J gene end by 9 bases; junction bases not matched to a gene: 10. The CDR3 spells CAINSGRANSEQFF. The CDR3 DNA sequence: TGTGCCATTAATAGCGGGAGGGCCAATAGTGAGCAGTTCTTC.

J is TRBJ2-4 and V is TRBV28; D call uncertain. V was trimmed by 2 bases and J by 0 bases, leaving 11 bases between them. Germline assignment: CDR1 MDHEN and CDR2 SYDVKM. This CDR3 spans 16 amino acids. CDR3 DNA: TGTGCCAGCAGTTTACCGGAGAGTCTAGCCAAAAACATTCAGTACTTC. Translated, it gives CASSLPESLAKNIQYF.

The J gene is TRBJ2-7, the V gene TRBV4-1; 9 nucleotides line up with TRBD2. The V segment lost 4 bases and the J segment 4 bases; nucleotides outside the gene matches: 8. CDR1 and CDR2 from the germline V gene are MGHRA and YSYEKL. The CDR3 consists of 15 residues. The DNA for the CDR3 is TGCGCCAGCAGCCTCCCGGGGGCGGGAGGGTACGAGCAGTACTTC. Residues: CASSLPGAGGYEQYF.

V and J are TRBV12-3 or TRBV12-4 and TRBJ1-4; D call uncertain. Trimming removed 8 bases at V and 5 bases at J, with 12 bases between. The CDR3 sequence is 13 residues long. This chain's CDR3 is CASGGRKNEKLFF. The CDR3 DNA follows: TGTGCCAGCGGAGGACGAAAGAATGAAAAACTGTTTTTT.

V and J are TRBV5-5 and TRBJ1-4; 8 nucleotides align to TRBD1. The ends lost 3 bases at V and 8 bases at J; junction bases unmatched: 6. CDR3 length equals 14 residues. Germline V lookup: CDR1 SGHKS, CDR2 YYEKEE (reference sequence). The DNA for the CDR3 is TGTGCCAGCAGCTCCAGGGGGCCGCGAGAAAAACTGTTTTTT. It translates to CASSSRGPREKLFF. The full variable domain, in which reference TRBV5-5 and TRBJ1-4 provide the parts outside the CDR3, is DAGVTQSPTHLIKTRGQQVTLRCSPISGHKSVSWYQQVLGQGPQFIFQYYEKEERGRGNFPDRFSARQFPNYSSELNVNALLLGDSALYLCASSSRGPREKLFFGSGTQLSVL.

V gene TRBV6-1 combines with J gene TRBJ1-5; the D gene is possibly TRBD1 (5 bases). The CDR3 has 15 amino acids. Germline CDR1 MNHNS, CDR2 SASEGT. The V end lost 0 bases, the J end lost 4 bases, and 10 bases lay between the germline ends. The CDR3 DNA follows: TGTGCCAGCAGTGAAGCGAGGGGAGGAAATCAGCCCCAGCATTTT. Protein sequence: CASSEARGGNQPQHF.

The chain joins TRBV5-1 to TRBJ1-1; D might be TRBD1 (6 bases). Germline assignment: CDR1 SGHRS and CDR2 YFSETQ. The CDR3 totals 14 residues. Trimming left V 4 bases short and J 1 base short, with 11 bases between. This chain's CDR3 is CASSIGQQNTEAFF. Written as DNA, the CDR3 is TGCGCCAGCAGCATAGGACAGCAGAACACTGAAGCTTTCTTT.

V is TRBV18 and J is TRBJ1-1; weak D call: TRBD1 (6 bases). Germline CDR1 reads KGHSH; CDR2 reads LQKENI. Trimming took off 3 bases at V and 1 base at J, with 9 bases between the two ends. The CDR3 spans 14 residues. The chain's CDR3 is CASSPTGKNTEAFF. The CDR3 DNA reads TGTGCCAGCTCACCGACAGGAAAGAACACTGAAGCTTTCTTT.

The chain recombines TRBV15 with TRBJ1-4, with 11 nucleotides matching TRBD1. The CDR3 covers 18 residues. Germline CDR1 reads LNHNV; CDR2 reads YYDKDF (reference sequence). V lost 1 base and J lost 4; bases outside the gene matches: 8. Here the CDR3 reads CATSRGPGTGGDNEKLFF. CDR3 DNA: TGTGCCACCAGCAGAGGGCCTGGGACAGGGGGAGATAATGAAAAACTGTTTTTT.

The J gene is TRBJ2-2, the V gene TRBV11-2; tentative D call: TRBD1 (6 bases). The ends were cut back, 2 bases at V and 6 bases at J, with 16 bases in the middle. Germline assignment: CDR1 SGHAT and CDR2 FQNNGV. The CDR3 loop spans 16 amino acids. CDR3 residues: CASSLYKGEPAGELFF. CDR3 DNA sequence: TGTGCCAGCAGCTTATACAAGGGGGAACCAGCCGGGGAGCTGTTTTTT.

The chain couples TRBV5-1 to TRBJ1-6; possible D gene TRBD1, 5 bases. This CDR3 region has 13 residues. Germline values: CDR1 SGHRS, CDR2 YFSETQ. V was trimmed by 4 bases and J by 9 bases, leaving 11 bases between them. As DNA, the CDR3 is TGCGCCAGCAGCGCGCAGGGTAGTTCACCCCTCCACTTT. This gives the protein CASSAQGSSPLHF.

The chain combines TRBV9 with TRBJ2-3; D is possibly TRBD1 (6 bases). CDR3 length equals 14 residues. CDR1 is SGDLS, CDR2 YYNGEE, per germline. V was shortened by 6 bases and J by 5 bases, with 16 bases between the two germline ends. CDR3 sequence: CASTEMGAQDTQYF. In DNA form, the CDR3 reads TGTGCCAGCACCGAGATGGGGGCCCAAGATACGCAGTATTTT.

This sequence joins TRBV27 and TRBJ2-7; possible D gene TRBD2, 5 bases. The CDR3 is 12 residues long. The germline gives CDR1 MNHEY, CDR2 SMNVEV (reference sequence). V was trimmed by 10 bases and J by 7 bases, leaving 17 bases between them. DNA of the CDR3: TGTGCCATCCTGTCCCCTTCGGGGGAGCAGTACTTC. This translates into CAILSPSGEQYF.

The CDR3 nucleotides read TGTGCCATCAGTAAAACTAACGGGGATGAGAACACTGAAGCTTTCTTT. Encoded protein: CAISKTNGDENTEAFF. This chain links TRBV10-3 with TRBJ1-1; no clear D gene. The CDR3 runs to 16 residues. Germline V CDR1 and CDR2: ENHRY, SYGVKD. V lost 5 bases and J lost 1, with 17 bases in between.